The 5 T cell receptor beta chains below all came from one sample that was sequenced in a study of T cell responses to AZD1222 COVID-19 vaccine. Repertoires were generated with immunoSEQ multiplex PCR, while TCRdb's copy carries only in-frame clones and drops some. The table records some 130,000 clones, 90% to 95% of them present only once. The sample here was peripheral blood, taken 28 days after the second AZD1222 dose. The receptors were gathered from an adult who received the AZD1222 COVID-19 vaccine.

This sequence joins TRBV28 and TRBJ1-2; D gene uncertain. The CDR3 loop spans 16 amino acids. Germline V gives CDR1 MDHEN, CDR2 SYDVKM. V lost 5 bases to trimming and J lost 5 bases, with 21 bases between them. CDR3: CASSPRGRSRAYGYTF. CDR3 coding DNA: TGTGCCAGCAGTCCCCGAGGACGATCGAGAGCTTATGGCTACACCTTC.

This chain uses TRBV18 with TRBJ1-1; TRBD1 agrees at 7 bases. The V gene's germline CDR1 is KGHSH and CDR2 LQKENI. The CDR3 totals 17 residues. The J segment lost 4 bases and the V segment lost 0 bases, leaving 11 bases of the junction unmatched. The CDR3 coding sequence is TGTGCCAGCTCACCACCGAATATGAAGGGGGCTGGCACTGAAGCTTTCTTT. Protein sequence: CASSPPNMKGAGTEAFF.

The chain links TRBV6-2 or TRBV6-3 to TRBJ1-2; D ambiguous. The CDR3 length is 13 residues. Trimming took off 0 bases at V and 6 bases at J, with 8 bases between the two ends. Germline CDR1 MNHEY, CDR2 SVGEGT. In DNA form, the CDR3 reads TGTGCCAGCAGTTACTCGGGGATTGATGGCTACACCTTC. Translating gives CASSYSGIDGYTF.

The V call is TRBV2, the J call TRBJ1-5; no clear D gene. The CDR3 contains 16 residues. V shed 3 bases and J shed 4 bases, with 16 bases lying between them. Germline values: CDR1 SNHLY, CDR2 FYNNEI. The CDR3 sequence: CASSEAGRTNNQPQHF. The CDR3 DNA follows: TGTGCCAGCAGTGAGGCCGGACGGACTAATAATCAGCCCCAGCATTTT.

The chain has TRBV10-3 and TRBJ1-3; tentatively, D is TRBD1 (5 bases). V was clipped by 2 bases and J by 2 bases, with 10 bases between them. This CDR3 comprises 15 residues. Germline loops: CDR1 ENHRY, CDR2 SYGVKD. The CDR3 sequence is CAISEVWGTGNTIYF. The CDR3 DNA follows: TGTGCCATCAGTGAGGTCTGGGGCACTGGAAACACCATATATTTT.